This T cell receptor beta chain was profiled in a study of blood T cell repertoires in COVID-19. Study summary: Sites in the United States, Italy and Spain provided acute and convalescent COVID-19 samples. T cells, B-cell-depleted T cells, or PBMCs supplied cDNA or gDNA.

In the authors' methods: Reference gene primer amplification in the assay estimated nucleated cell counts. The data were produced by immunoSEQ multiplex PCR, yet TCRdb's version contains in-frame clones alone and is incomplete. V and J calls and clone size are copied from that table; D and trimming were computed from the DNA. The sample yields a few hundred thousand clones, 87% seen once. The sequenced sample was peripheral blood. The clonotype comes from a man aged 18 to 35 with active or convalescent COVID-19.

CDR3 protein: CASSQEPRGYEQYF. The CDR3 DNA is TGCGCCAGCAGCCAAGAACCCAGGGGATACGAGCAGTACTTC. This chain uses TRBV4-1 with TRBJ2-7; D is possibly TRBD1 (6 bases). V was pared by 0 bases and J by 4 bases, with 10 bases between. This CDR3 contains 14 residues. Germline V gene lookup returns CDR1 MGHRA and CDR2 YSYEKL.